A selection of T cell receptor beta chains follows, all from one sample in a study of shared clonotypes between healthy human individuals. Only in-frame clones appear in the TCRdb table, and some are missing; sequencing was by immunoSEQ multiplex PCR. The data show some 1.1 million clones, with about 72% seen just once and almost 0.9% held by the top ten. Source material: memory CD4+ T cells from PBMCs. Receptors were obtained from a man between 18 and 29 years old in good health. Some clones in this sample may be carry-over from other donors' samples. The CDR3 runs from the conserved cysteine through the conserved F or W. A D gene is named only where the DNA matches it firmly. Part of the rows lack a size; the others show once, few, many or a class for expanded clones.

d_call | j_call | clone_size | v_call | cdr3_aa
- | TRBJ2-3 | - | TRBV18 | CATLNSASTDTQYF
- | TRBJ2-2 | - | TRBV6-4 | CASSQTFLTTGELFF
TRBD2 | TRBJ2-2 | few | TRBV20-1 | CSLAGTGELFF
- | TRBJ1-5 | - | TRBV28 | CASSFGESNQPQHF
- | TRBJ1-4 | - | TRBV2 | CASRLRNSDNEKLFF
TRBD1 | TRBJ2-1 | - | TRBV18 | CASSRIGQGRDEQFF
- | TRBJ1-2 | - | TRBV6-6 | CASRAFGQTYGYTF
- | TRBJ1-3 | - | TRBV27 | CASSLGLGNTIYF
- | TRBJ2-1 | - | TRBV4-3 | CASSTEAGNEQFF
- | TRBJ2-1 | - | TRBV9 | CASTSSGSYNEQFF
TRBD1 | TRBJ2-1 | - | TRBV6-1 | CASSSGQGWRNEQFF
- | TRBJ1-3 | - | TRBV6-1 | CASSTPRATIYF
- | TRBJ2-3 | - | TRBV19 | CASRNRQDTDTQYF
- | TRBJ2-2 | once | TRBV25-1 | CASRPQGHTGELFF
- | TRBJ2-5 | - | TRBV20-1 | CSAAGEETQYF
TRBD1 | TRBJ1-1 | - | TRBV4-1 | CASSQDGGTGYSGNTEAFF
- | TRBJ2-2 | - | TRBV4-2 | CASSQTTVGGELFF
- | TRBJ1-1 | - | TRBV7-9 | CASSLRPNTEAFF
- | TRBJ2-2 | - | TRBV4-3 | CASSPPPDEGNTGELFF
TRBD2 | TRBJ2-3 | - | TRBV28 | CASSPPLAGGARTDTQYF
- | TRBJ1-1 | - | TRBV10-3 | CAISDRGTEAFF
- | TRBJ2-3 | - | TRBV20-1 | CSARTDTQYF
TRBD2 | TRBJ2-1 | - | TRBV11-2 | CASSPGREGYNEQFF
TRBD2 | TRBJ2-5 | - | TRBV5-1 | CASITSGLPGETQYF
- | TRBJ1-2 | - | TRBV5-4 | CASSPTRTSNYGYTF
TRBD2 | - | - | TRBV6-5 | CASSKRTRSYEQYF
- | TRBJ2-1 | - | TRBV5-1 | CASSLGETYNEQFF
- | TRBJ1-3 | - | TRBV7-2 | CASSLSGVGNTIYF
TRBD1 | TRBJ1-2 | - | TRBV5-1 | CASRRETGATNYGYTF
TRBD1 | TRBJ2-7 | few | TRBV2 | CASSVDRGSHEQYF
TRBD2 | TRBJ2-4 | - | TRBV4-2 | CASSQGMGLAINIQYF
TRBD1 | TRBJ2-3 | - | TRBV25-1 | CASSPPWTGPDTQYF
- | TRBJ2-7 | - | TRBV5-6 | CASSLGFGVYEQYF
- | TRBJ1-1 | - | TRBV5-4 | CASSLVGHSNTEAFF
- | TRBJ2-5 | - | TRBV20-1 | CSATIGETQYF
- | TRBJ1-4 | few | TRBV27 | CASRTDGKLFF